Listed below are T cell receptor beta chains from one sample, sequenced in a study of blood T cell repertoires in COVID-19. Assay used: immunoSEQ multiplex PCR; TCRdb lists only in-frame clones, some missing. The data show fewer than 75,000 clones, with around 92% seen just once and approximately 1.5% held by the top ten. Sequencing was done on a sample of peripheral blood. All receptors derive from a man between 60 and 75 years old with acute or convalescent COVID-19. CDR3s include the opening cysteine and the closing phenylalanine or tryptophan. Each record gives: J gene, D gene, V gene, clone size, CDR3 protein, CDR3 DNA. A D gene is named only where the DNA matches it firmly. Only some rows state a clone size, as once, few, many or a class for expanded clones.

j_gene: TRBJ1-5; d_gene: -; v_gene: TRBV5-4; abundance: -; CDR3aa: CASSRVPDQPQHF; CDR3nt: TGTGCCAGCAGCCGGGTTCCGGATCAGCCCCAGCATTTT
j_gene: TRBJ1-3; d_gene: -; v_gene: TRBV3-1/TRBV3-2; abundance: -; CDR3aa: CASSLLSSGNTIYF; CDR3nt: TGTGCCAGCAGCCTACTCTCCTCTGGAAACACCATATATTTT
j_gene: TRBJ1-6; d_gene: TRBD1; v_gene: TRBV5-1; abundance: -; CDR3aa: CASSLVDRGGVVSLTPLHF; CDR3nt: TGCGCCAGCAGCTTGGTGGACAGGGGTGGGGTAGTTTCTCTTACACCCCTCCACTTT
j_gene: TRBJ1-3; d_gene: TRBD1; v_gene: TRBV6-6; abundance: -; CDR3aa: CASSYSDRYSGNTIYF; CDR3nt: TGTGCCAGCAGTTACTCGGACAGGTACTCTGGAAACACCATATATTTT
j_gene: TRBJ2-7; d_gene: TRBD1; v_gene: TRBV3-1/TRBV3-2; abundance: -; CDR3aa: CASSQRMDRSSYEQYF; CDR3nt: TGTGCCAGCAGCCAACGAATGGACAGGAGCTCCTACGAGCAGTACTTC
j_gene: TRBJ2-7; d_gene: TRBD2; v_gene: TRBV2; abundance: few; CDR3aa: CASSRAGRGYEQYF; CDR3nt: TGTGCCAGCAGTAGAGCGGGGCGTGGGTACGAGCAGTACTTC
j_gene: TRBJ1-2; d_gene: TRBD1; v_gene: TRBV5-6; abundance: -; CDR3aa: CASSLRQGGGYTF; CDR3nt: TGTGCCAGCAGCTTGAGACAGGGAGGCGGCTACACCTTC
j_gene: TRBJ1-1; d_gene: TRBD1; v_gene: TRBV7-9; abundance: -; CDR3aa: CASRSGTGDTEAFF; CDR3nt: TGTGCCAGCAGATCCGGGACAGGGGACACTGAAGCTTTCTTT
j_gene: TRBJ2-1; d_gene: TRBD1; v_gene: TRBV28; abundance: -; CDR3aa: CASSQRTGINEQFF; CDR3nt: TGTGCCAGCAGCCAACGGACAGGGATAAATGAGCAGTTCTTC
j_gene: TRBJ2-2; d_gene: TRBD2; v_gene: TRBV3-1/TRBV3-2; abundance: -; CDR3aa: CASSVGTSGVTGELFF; CDR3nt: TGTGCCAGCAGCGTAGGGACTAGCGGGGTAACCGGGGAGCTGTTTTTT
j_gene: TRBJ1-6; d_gene: TRBD1; v_gene: TRBV6-6; abundance: once; CDR3aa: CASSTASGQINSPLHF; CDR3nt: TGTGCCAGCAGTACCGCATCGGGACAGATAAATTCACCCCTCCACTTT
j_gene: TRBJ1-1; d_gene: -; v_gene: TRBV7-9; abundance: once; CDR3aa: CASSGKGSEAFF; CDR3nt: TGTGCCAGCAGCGGAAAGGGGTCGGAAGCTTTCTTT
j_gene: TRBJ2-1; d_gene: -; v_gene: TRBV11-2; abundance: -; CDR3aa: CASSPSLVGINEQFF; CDR3nt: TGTGCCAGCAGCCCCTCCCTAGTAGGTATCAATGAGCAGTTCTTC
j_gene: TRBJ1-4; d_gene: -; v_gene: TRBV15; abundance: -; CDR3aa: CATSIRQASNEKLFF; CDR3nt: TGTGCCACCAGCATCCGACAGGCCTCTAATGAAAAACTGTTTTTT
j_gene: TRBJ1-2; d_gene: -; v_gene: TRBV7-9; abundance: -; CDR3aa: CASSLGGSVGYTF; CDR3nt: TGTGCCAGCAGCTTGGGGGGGAGTGTCGGCTACACCTTC
j_gene: TRBJ1-5; d_gene: TRBD1; v_gene: TRBV5-6; abundance: -; CDR3aa: CASSLGTGGNQPQHF; CDR3nt: TGTGCCAGCAGCCTCGGGACAGGGGGCAATCAGCCCCAGCATTTT
j_gene: TRBJ1-2; d_gene: TRBD1; v_gene: TRBV24-1; abundance: once; CDR3aa: CATSDPGTGVGYTF; CDR3nt: TGTGCCACCAGTGATCCCGGGACAGGGGTAGGCTACACCTTC
j_gene: TRBJ2-7; d_gene: -; v_gene: TRBV14; abundance: -; CDR3aa: CASSQVRSLGNYEQYF; CDR3nt: TGTGCCAGCAGCCAAGTAAGGTCTTTGGGCAATTACGAGCAGTACTTC
j_gene: TRBJ1-1; d_gene: -; v_gene: TRBV25-1; abundance: -; CDR3aa: CASSETTGRAFF; CDR3nt: TGTGCCAGCAGTGAAACCACAGGCCGAGCTTTCTTT
j_gene: TRBJ1-1; d_gene: -; v_gene: TRBV11-2; abundance: -; CDR3aa: CASSLRSLTNTEAFF; CDR3nt: TGTGCCAGCAGCTTACGTTCACTTACGAACACTGAAGCTTTCTTT
j_gene: TRBJ2-7; d_gene: TRBD1; v_gene: TRBV12-5; abundance: -; CDR3aa: CASGMDRDGEQYF; CDR3nt: TGTGCTAGTGGTATGGACAGGGATGGCGAGCAGTACTTC
j_gene: TRBJ2-5; d_gene: TRBD1; v_gene: TRBV5-1; abundance: -; CDR3aa: CASSLTGDETQYF; CDR3nt: TGCGCCAGCAGCTTGACAGGGGACGAGACCCAGTACTTC
j_gene: TRBJ2-1; d_gene: TRBD2; v_gene: TRBV27; abundance: few; CDR3aa: CASSSPGTISYNEQFF; CDR3nt: TGTGCCAGCAGTTCTCCCGGGACTATCTCCTACAATGAGCAGTTCTTC
j_gene: TRBJ2-5; d_gene: TRBD1; v_gene: TRBV7-8; abundance: -; CDR3aa: CASSYGQGAARTQYF; CDR3nt: TGTGCCAGCAGTTACGGACAGGGGGCGGCTAGAACCCAGTACTTC
j_gene: TRBJ1-1; d_gene: TRBD1; v_gene: TRBV19; abundance: -; CDR3aa: CASSPSQGAAFF; CDR3nt: TGTGCCAGTAGTCCCTCGCAGGGGGCCGCTTTCTTT
j_gene: TRBJ1-2; d_gene: -; v_gene: TRBV2; abundance: -; CDR3aa: CASRRGGLDYGYTF; CDR3nt: TGTGCCAGCCGTAGGGGGGGGCTAGACTATGGCTACACCTTC
j_gene: TRBJ1-2; d_gene: -; v_gene: TRBV3-1/TRBV3-2; abundance: -; CDR3aa: CASSQGRPLGFGYTF; CDR3nt: TGTGCCAGCAGCCAAGGGAGGCCCTTGGGGTTTGGCTACACCTTC
j_gene: TRBJ2-7; d_gene: TRBD2; v_gene: TRBV3-1/TRBV3-2; abundance: -; CDR3aa: CASSPRGASGGEQYF; CDR3nt: TGTGCCAGCAGCCCTCGGGGGGCTAGCGGGGGTGAGCAGTACTTC
j_gene: TRBJ1-6; d_gene: -; v_gene: TRBV30; abundance: -; CDR3aa: CAWSVQVSYNSPLHF; CDR3nt: TGTGCCTGGAGTGTACAGGTTTCCTATAATTCACCCCTCCACTTT
j_gene: TRBJ1-6; d_gene: -; v_gene: TRBV11-2; abundance: -; CDR3aa: CASSLNTGSLGSPLHF; CDR3nt: TGTGCCAGCAGCTTAAATACCGGGAGCTTAGGTTCGCCCCTCCACTTT
j_gene: TRBJ2-5; d_gene: -; v_gene: TRBV5-1; abundance: -; CDR3aa: CATAGWLNQETQYF; CDR3nt: TGCGCCACCGCGGGGTGGCTGAACCAAGAGACCCAGTACTTC
j_gene: TRBJ2-7; d_gene: -; v_gene: TRBV30; abundance: once; CDR3aa: CAWSVPGYEQYF; CDR3nt: TGTGCCTGGAGTGTACCCGGCTACGAGCAGTACTTC
j_gene: TRBJ2-7; d_gene: -; v_gene: TRBV28; abundance: -; CDR3aa: CASRSRYEQYF; CDR3nt: TGTGCCAGCAGATCGAGGTACGAGCAGTACTTC
j_gene: TRBJ2-1; d_gene: TRBD2; v_gene: TRBV6-6; abundance: once; CDR3aa: CASSYSGGDEFF; CDR3nt: TGTGCCAGCAGTTACTCGGGGGGGGACGAGTTCTTC
j_gene: TRBJ1-2; d_gene: -; v_gene: TRBV7-9; abundance: -; CDR3aa: CASSLGGLQNYGYTF; CDR3nt: TGTGCCAGCAGCTTAGGGGGACTGCAGAACTATGGCTACACCTTC